A single sample is the source of the 24 T cell receptor beta chains below, sequenced in a study of OX40 agonist ivuxolimab in advanced cancers. The table came from immunoSEQ multiplex PCR; TCRdb's copy has only in-frame clones and leaves some out. Among over 85,000 clones listed, around nine tenths were seen once. The specimen comprised CD4+ or CD8+ T cells sorted from blood, sampled in a trial of the OX40 agonist ivuxolimab. The receptors stem from an adult with an advanced solid tumor such as melanoma, head and neck, liver or kidney cancer.

Concerning this clone itself: A junction boundary mismatches the germline segment, possibly from a read error. The rearrangement links TRBV7-3 to TRBJ2-7; D not certain. The CDR3 extends over 13 amino acids. In germline, CDR1 is SGHTA, CDR2 FQGTGA. The CDR3 bases are TGTGCCAGCAGCTTGACGGGCTCCCACGAGCAGTACTTC. Amino acid sequence: CASSLTGSHEQYF.

The V and J genes are TRBV7-9 and TRBJ2-5; no definite D call. Trimming left V 2 bases short and J 5 bases short, with 12 bases between. This CDR3 is 14 amino acids long. The germline V gene encodes CDR1 SEHNR and CDR2 FQNEAQ (reference sequence). The CDR3 coding sequence is TGTGCCAGCAGCTTATACATCTTGGGGGAGACCCAGTACTTC. Translated: CASSLYILGETQYF.

This clone has more than one count but fewer than ten. The rearrangement uses TRBV9 and TRBJ2-7; TRBD1 aligns across 10 bases. The V segment lost 1 base and the J segment 9 bases; nucleotides outside the gene matches: 4. The CDR3 is 13 residues long. Germline CDR1 is SGDLS and CDR2 is YYNGEE. CDR3 amino acids: CASSVRTGGAQYF. The CDR3, as DNA: TGTGCCAGCAGCGTAAGGACAGGGGGAGCGCAGTACTTC.

The chain uses TRBV6-6 and TRBJ1-5; the match to TRBD1 covers 7 bases. The V segment lost 10 bases and the J segment 3 bases; nucleotides outside the gene matches: 3. CDR3 size: 12 residues. Germline lookup yields CDR1 MNHNY and CDR2 SVGAGI (reference sequence). Here the CDR3 reads CATTGDNQPQHF. The CDR3 coding sequence is TGTGCCACCACAGGGGACAATCAGCCCCAGCATTTT.

The rearrangement links TRBV7-9 to TRBJ2-3; D is ambiguous. The CDR3 sequence is 13 residues long. Germline values: CDR1 SEHNR, CDR2 FQNEAQ (reference sequence). Trimming left V 5 bases short and J 0 bases short, with 6 bases between. Written as DNA, the CDR3 is TGTGCCAGCAGCCGAGACAGCACAGATACGCAGTATTTT. Translating gives CASSRDSTDTQYF.

Worth noting for this clone: Other DNA sequences in the sample encode the same CDR3. The chain is built from TRBV5-1 and TRBJ2-7; no clear D. V shed 0 bases and J shed 3 bases, with 10 bases lying between them. The CDR3 is 14 residues long. Germline V gene lookup returns CDR1 SGHRS and CDR2 YFSETQ. The CDR3 spells CASSLDVGFYEQYF. The CDR3 nucleotides are TGCGCCAGCAGCTTGGATGTGGGGTTCTACGAGCAGTACTTC.

The chain has TRBV18 and TRBJ1-6; 11 nucleotides align to TRBD1. Germline CDR1 reads KGHSH; CDR2 reads LQKENI. V was clipped by 1 base and J by 8 bases; unmatched bases: 1. This CDR3 has 15 residues. The CDR3 here is CASSPRTGGDSPLHF. As DNA, the CDR3 is TGTGCCAGCTCACCACGGACAGGGGGCGATTCACCCCTCCACTTT.

The V call is TRBV28, the J call TRBJ1-1; perhaps TRBD1 as D (6 bases). This CDR3 is 16 amino acids long. Looked up from germline, CDR1 is MDHEN and CDR2 is SYDVKM. Trimming pared 6 bases from V and 4 bases from J, leaving 21 bases between. The CDR3 nucleotides read TGTGCCAGCAGGGGGAATTTTAAGGGGGTTGGCACTGAAGCTTTCTTT. This codes for CASRGNFKGVGTEAFF.

As to this clone: Other DNA variants within this sample encode the same CDR3. The J gene is TRBJ1-2, the V gene TRBV5-1; 8 nucleotides match TRBD1. With 4 bases clipped from V and 8 bases from J, the junction kept 7 bases outside the gene matches. The CDR3 runs to 13 residues. CDR1 and CDR2 from the germline V gene are SGHRS and YFSETQ. The CDR3 sequence: CASSIGQGGGYTF. The CDR3 bases are TGCGCCAGCAGCATAGGACAGGGCGGCGGCTACACCTTC.

The chain uses TRBV7-9 and TRBJ2-5; TRBD2 matches at 7 bases. CDR1 is SEHNR, CDR2 FQNEAQ, per germline (reference sequence). Germline trimming cut 11 bases from V and 7 bases from J; bases unmatched to any gene: 25. The CDR3 length is 17 residues. The CDR3, as DNA: TGTGCCGGTCAAAGGGGTTCGGGCAGCGGGGCCGGTGGGACCCAGTACTTC. Protein product: CAGQRGSGSGAGGTQYF.

The chain uses TRBV11-2 and TRBJ2-2, with unresolved D. V was shortened by 7 bases and J by 0 bases, with 18 bases between the two germline ends. The CDR3 is made up of 17 amino acids. Germline V gene data show CDR1 as SGHAT and CDR2 as FQNNGV. CDR3 in DNA: TGTGCCAGCACCCCCGCCGACGACATGGCGAACACCGGGGAGCTGTTTTTT. It is translated as CASTPADDMANTGELFF.

V gene TRBV4-2 combines with J gene TRBJ1-6; possible D gene TRBD1, 5 bases. There are 15 residues in the CDR3. V lost 1 base and J lost 7, with 11 bases in between. Germline V CDR1 and CDR2: LGHNA, YNFKEQ. Here the CDR3 reads CASSQGPGLNSPLHF. The CDR3 DNA sequence: TGTGCCAGCAGCCAAGGACCAGGGCTAAATTCACCCCTCCACTTT.

This rearrangement joins TRBV7-3 to TRBJ2-3; 8 bases are a match to TRBD2. CDR3 length: 15 amino acids. Germline CDR1 reads SGHTA; CDR2 reads FQGTGA. V trimming: 5 bases; J trimming: 2 bases; junction bases outside the gene matches: 6. CDR3 sequence (DNA): TGTGCCAGCAGCCATAGCGGGGCCTCCACAGATACGCAGTATTTT. Protein sequence: CASSHSGASTDTQYF.

The rearrangement links TRBV20-1 to TRBJ1-6, with D unclear. Germline-derived CDR1 and CDR2 are DFQATT and SNEGSKA (reference sequence). The CDR3 has 11 amino acids. V lost 1 base and J 7 bases, leaving 2 bases between the germline ends. The CDR3 loop reads CSARGNSPLHF. CDR3 DNA sequence: TGCAGTGCTAGAGGGAATTCACCCCTCCACTTT.

The CDR3 protein is CASGQALSYEQYF. The CDR3 bases are TGTGCCAGCGGCCAGGCACTATCCTACGAGCAGTACTTC. This sequence joins TRBV21-1 and TRBJ2-7. TRBV21-1 represents a pseudogene. The CDR3 totals 13 residues.

The rearrangement links TRBV7-9 to TRBJ2-1, with 8 bases lining up with TRBD1. The J segment lost 0 bases and the V segment lost 5 bases, leaving 6 bases of the junction unmatched. This CDR3 is 16 amino acids long. Germline values: CDR1 SEHNR, CDR2 FQNEAQ (reference sequence). The CDR3 bases are TGTGCCAGCAGCCCCCCCGGGACAGGCTCCTACAATGAGCAGTTCTTC. It yields the protein CASSPPGTGSYNEQFF.

This clone is a singleton in its sample. The chain recombines TRBV18 with TRBJ2-7; 7 bases align to TRBD1. Trimming cost V 5 bases and J 2 bases; bases outside gene matches: 6. The CDR3 is 14 amino acids. CDR1 KGHSH and CDR2 LQKENI come from the germline V gene. The DNA for the CDR3 is TGTGCCAGCTCAACCCGGCAGGGGGCCTACGAGCAGTACTTC. It encodes CASSTRQGAYEQYF.

CDR3 residues: CASRNGDRDTEAFF. The CDR3 DNA reads as TGTGCCAGCAGGAATGGGGACAGAGACACTGAAGCTTTCTTT. The V gene is TRBV6-4, the J gene TRBJ1-1, with 7 nucleotides matching TRBD1. Germline CDR1 MRHNA, CDR2 SNTAGT. The CDR3 has 14 residues. V dropped 6 bases and J dropped 3; count of bases not matched to a gene: 7.

This CDR3 reads CASSTGSWGGTQYF. In nucleotides, the CDR3 is TGCGCCAGCAGCACAGGGAGTTGGGGTGGAACCCAGTACTTC. The J gene is TRBJ2-5, the V gene TRBV5-1; a possible D gene is TRBD1 (6 bases). Germline CDR1 SGHRS, CDR2 YFSETQ. V was clipped by 4 bases and J by 8 bases, with 18 bases between them. The CDR3 covers 14 residues. Full variable domain (remainder filled in from reference TRBV5-1 and TRBJ2-5): KAGVTQTPRYLIKTRGQQVTLSCSPISGHRSVSWYQQTPGQGLQFLFEYFSETQRNKGNFPGRFSGRQFSNSRSEMNVSTLELGDSALYLCASSTGSWGGTQYFGPGTRLLVL.

This clone was seen only once. The genes are TRBV5-5 and TRBJ2-7; no reliable D call. The CDR3 is made up of 13 amino acids. Germline CDR1 reads SGHKS; CDR2 reads YYEKEE (reference sequence). V shed 1 base and J shed 0 bases, with 5 bases lying between them. The CDR3 is CASSLSISYEQYF. The CDR3, as DNA: TGTGCCAGCAGCTTGAGTATCTCCTACGAGCAGTACTTC.

The rearrangement links TRBV6-1 to TRBJ2-3; TRBD2 is a possible D gene (6 bases). Deletions cut 6 bases from V and 2 bases from J, with 12 bases between. The CDR3 sequence is 14 residues long. Germline CDR1 and CDR2: MNHNS and SASEGT. CDR3: CASSSGGYTDTQYF. CDR3 in DNA: TGTGCCAGCAGCAGTGGGGGGTACACAGATACGCAGTATTTT.

V usage is TRBV11-3 and J usage is TRBJ1-1; D gene uncertain. This CDR3 comprises 15 residues. CDR1 is SGHNT, CDR2 YENEEA, per germline. The V gene lost 5 bases and the J gene lost 1 base, with 14 bases spanning the gap. The CDR3 DNA sequence: TGTGCCAGCAGCCCTCTAGGACGGACGAACACTGAAGCTTTCTTT. Its protein is CASSPLGRTNTEAFF.

This clone was counted a few times. V is TRBV6-1 and J is TRBJ1-2, with 8 positions matching TRBD1. The CDR3 extends over 14 amino acids. Germline loops: CDR1 MNHNS, CDR2 SASEGT. The V and J ends lost 8 bases and 8 bases, in that order; junction bases with no gene match: 13. Here the CDR3 reads CASGDRAGGLGYTF. The CDR3 coding sequence is TGTGCCAGCGGCGATAGGGCAGGGGGCTTGGGCTACACCTTC.

CDR3 protein: CASSPGQDLYGYTF. CDR3 nucleotide sequence: TGTGCCAGCTCACCGGGACAGGACCTCTATGGCTACACCTTC. The V call is TRBV18, the J call TRBJ1-2; 8 nucleotides match TRBD1. The CDR3 runs to 14 residues. Losses at the gene ends were 3 bases for V and 4 bases for J; bases not matched to a gene: 4. Germline CDR1 and CDR2: KGHSH and LQKENI.